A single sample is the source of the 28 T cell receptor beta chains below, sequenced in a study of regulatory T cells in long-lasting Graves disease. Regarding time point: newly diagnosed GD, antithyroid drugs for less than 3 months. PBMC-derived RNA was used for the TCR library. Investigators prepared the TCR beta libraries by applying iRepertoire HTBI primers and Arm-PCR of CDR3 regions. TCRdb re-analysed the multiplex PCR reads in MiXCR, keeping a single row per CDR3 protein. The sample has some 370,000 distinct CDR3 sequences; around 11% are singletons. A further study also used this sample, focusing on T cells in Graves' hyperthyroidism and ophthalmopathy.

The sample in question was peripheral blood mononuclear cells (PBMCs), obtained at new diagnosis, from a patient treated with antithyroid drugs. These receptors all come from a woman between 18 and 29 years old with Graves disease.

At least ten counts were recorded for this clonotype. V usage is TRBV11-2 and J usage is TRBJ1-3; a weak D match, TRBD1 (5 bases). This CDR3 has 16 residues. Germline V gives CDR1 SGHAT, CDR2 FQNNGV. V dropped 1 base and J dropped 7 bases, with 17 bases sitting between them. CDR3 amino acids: CASSLVGGNWLNTIYF. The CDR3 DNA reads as TGTGCCAGCAGCTTAGTCGGGGGGAACTGGCTTAACACCATATATTTT.

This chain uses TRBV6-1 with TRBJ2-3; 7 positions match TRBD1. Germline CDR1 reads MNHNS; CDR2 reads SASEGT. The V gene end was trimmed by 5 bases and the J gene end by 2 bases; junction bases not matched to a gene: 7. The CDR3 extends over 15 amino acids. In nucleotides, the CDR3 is TGTGCCAGCAGTTACTTGGGACAGATCACAGATACGCAGTATTTT. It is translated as CASSYLGQITDTQYF.

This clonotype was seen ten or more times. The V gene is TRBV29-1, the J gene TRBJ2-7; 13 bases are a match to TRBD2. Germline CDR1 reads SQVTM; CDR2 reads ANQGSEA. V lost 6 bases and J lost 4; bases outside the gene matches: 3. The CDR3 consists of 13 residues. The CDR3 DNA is TGCAGCGTGGGGACTAGCGGGATATACGAGCAGTACTTC. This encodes CSVGTSGIYEQYF.

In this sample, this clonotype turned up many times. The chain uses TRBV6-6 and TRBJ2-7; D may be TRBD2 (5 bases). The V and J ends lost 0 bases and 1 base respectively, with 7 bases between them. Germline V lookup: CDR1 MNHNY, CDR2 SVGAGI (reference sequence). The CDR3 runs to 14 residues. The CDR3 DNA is TGTGCCAGCAGTTACTCGCCGGGGTCCTACGAGCAGTACTTC. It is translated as CASSYSPGSYEQYF.

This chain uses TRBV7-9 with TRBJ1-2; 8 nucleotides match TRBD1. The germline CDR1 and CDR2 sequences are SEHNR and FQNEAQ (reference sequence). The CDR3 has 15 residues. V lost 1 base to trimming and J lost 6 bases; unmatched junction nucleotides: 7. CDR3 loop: CASSLDAGGRNGYTF. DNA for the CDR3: TGTGCCAGCAGCTTAGATGCAGGGGGCAGGAATGGCTACACCTTC.

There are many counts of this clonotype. The CDR3 region has the DNA TGTGCCAGCAGTTTATGGGCGGGCCGGGCTGAGGATGGCTACACCTTC. Protein: CASSLWAGRAEDGYTF. The chain employs TRBV28 and TRBJ1-2; unclear D gene. CDR1 and CDR2 (germline): MDHEN, SYDVKM. The V gene lost 0 bases and the J gene lost 6 bases, with 17 bases spanning the gap. The length of the CDR3 is 16 residues.

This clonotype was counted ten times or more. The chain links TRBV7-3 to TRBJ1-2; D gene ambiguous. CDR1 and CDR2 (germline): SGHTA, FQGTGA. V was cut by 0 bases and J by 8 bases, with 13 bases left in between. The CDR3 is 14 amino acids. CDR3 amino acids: CASSLTFDEGGYTF. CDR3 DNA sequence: TGTGCCAGCAGCTTAACCTTTGATGAAGGGGGCTACACCTTC.

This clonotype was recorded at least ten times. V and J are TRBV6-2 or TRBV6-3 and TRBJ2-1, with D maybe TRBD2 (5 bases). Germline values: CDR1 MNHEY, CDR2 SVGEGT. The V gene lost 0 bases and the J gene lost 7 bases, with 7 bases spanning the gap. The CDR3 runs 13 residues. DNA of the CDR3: TGTGCCAGCAGTTACTCTAGAGGGAATGAGCAGTTCTTC. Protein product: CASSYSRGNEQFF.

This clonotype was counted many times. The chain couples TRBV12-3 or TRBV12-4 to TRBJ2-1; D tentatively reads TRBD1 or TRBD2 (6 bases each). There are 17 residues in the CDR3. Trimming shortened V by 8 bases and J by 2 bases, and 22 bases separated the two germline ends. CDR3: CASLRGRDGRPYNEQFF. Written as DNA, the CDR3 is TGTGCCAGCCTCCGGGGGCGAGACGGGAGACCCTACAATGAGCAGTTCTTC.

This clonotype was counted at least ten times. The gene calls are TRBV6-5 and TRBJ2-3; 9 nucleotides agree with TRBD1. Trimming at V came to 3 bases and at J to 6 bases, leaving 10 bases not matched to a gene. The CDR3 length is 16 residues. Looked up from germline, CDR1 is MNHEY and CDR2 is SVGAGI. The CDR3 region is CASSYFTGGTRDTQYF. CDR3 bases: TGTGCCAGCAGTTATTTTACAGGGGGCACTCGGGATACGCAGTATTTT.

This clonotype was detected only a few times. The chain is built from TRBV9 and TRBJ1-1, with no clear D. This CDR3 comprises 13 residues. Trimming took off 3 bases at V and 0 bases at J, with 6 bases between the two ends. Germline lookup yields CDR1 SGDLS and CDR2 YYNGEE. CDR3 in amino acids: CASSADMNTEAFF. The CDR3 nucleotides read TGTGCCAGCAGCGCTGACATGAACACTGAAGCTTTCTTT.

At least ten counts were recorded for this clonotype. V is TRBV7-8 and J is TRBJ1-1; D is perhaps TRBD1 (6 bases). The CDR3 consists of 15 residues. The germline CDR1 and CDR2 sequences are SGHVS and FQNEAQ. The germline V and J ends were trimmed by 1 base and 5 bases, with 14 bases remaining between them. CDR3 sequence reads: CASSLVGGSRTEAFF. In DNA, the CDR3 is TGTGCCAGCAGCTTAGTTGGGGGCTCGAGGACTGAAGCTTTCTTT.

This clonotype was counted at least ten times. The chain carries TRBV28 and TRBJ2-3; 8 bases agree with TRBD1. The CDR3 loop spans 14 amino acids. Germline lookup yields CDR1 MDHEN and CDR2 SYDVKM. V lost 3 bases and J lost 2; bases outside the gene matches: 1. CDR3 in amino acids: CASSLTGATDTQYF. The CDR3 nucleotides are TGTGCCAGCAGTTTGACAGGGGCCACAGATACGCAGTATTTT. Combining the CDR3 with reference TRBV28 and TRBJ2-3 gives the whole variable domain DVKVTQSSRYLVKRTGEKVFLECVQDMDHENMFWYRQDPGLGLRLIYFSYDVKMKEKGDIPEGYSVSREKKERFSLILESASTNQTSMYLCASSLTGATDTQYFGPGTRLTVL.

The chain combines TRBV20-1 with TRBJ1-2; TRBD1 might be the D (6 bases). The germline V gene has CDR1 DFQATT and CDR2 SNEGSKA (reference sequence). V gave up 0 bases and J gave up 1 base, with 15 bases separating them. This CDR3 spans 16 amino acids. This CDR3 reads CSARDPFGQLNYGYTF. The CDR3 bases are TGCAGTGCTAGAGATCCATTTGGACAGCTTAACTATGGCTACACCTTC.

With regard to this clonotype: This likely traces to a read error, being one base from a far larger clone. CDR3 nucleotides: TGTGCCAGCAGCTTAGTGGGCGGGAGATACTACGATGAGCAGTTCTTC. Its protein is CASSLVGGRYYDEQFF. V usage is TRBV11-2 and J usage is TRBJ2-3; 7 nucleotides align to TRBD2. The J call may not be correct, given that the DNA end is closer to TRBJ2-1. CDR3 size: 16 residues. Germline CDR1 and CDR2: SGHAT and FQNNGV.

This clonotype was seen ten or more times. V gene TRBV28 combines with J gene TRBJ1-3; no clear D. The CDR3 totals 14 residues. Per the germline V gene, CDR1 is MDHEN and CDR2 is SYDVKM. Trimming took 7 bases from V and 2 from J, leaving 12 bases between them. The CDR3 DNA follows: TGTGCCAGCAACCGGGGAGGAACTGGAAACACCATATATTTT. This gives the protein CASNRGGTGNTIYF.

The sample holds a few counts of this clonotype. CDR3 nucleotides: TGCGCCAGCAGCCAAGTCGGTAGCACCCAGTACTTC. Translated, it gives CASSQVGSTQYF. The J gene is TRBJ2-5, the V gene TRBV4-1, with D uncertain. There are 12 residues in the CDR3. Germline assignment: CDR1 MGHRA and CDR2 YSYEKL. V lost 1 base to trimming and J lost 8 bases, with 8 bases between them.

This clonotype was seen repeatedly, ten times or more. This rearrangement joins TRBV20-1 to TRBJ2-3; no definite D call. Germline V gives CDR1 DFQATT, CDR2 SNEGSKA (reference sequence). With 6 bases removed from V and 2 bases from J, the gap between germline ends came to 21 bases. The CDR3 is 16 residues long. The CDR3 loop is CSAPDPAAVYTDTQYF. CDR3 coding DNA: TGCAGTGCCCCAGACCCCGCCGCGGTCTACACAGATACGCAGTATTTT.

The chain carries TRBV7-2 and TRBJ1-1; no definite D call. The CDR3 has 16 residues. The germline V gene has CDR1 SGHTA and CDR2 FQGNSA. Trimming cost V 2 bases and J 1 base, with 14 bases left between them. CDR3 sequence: CASSLFGHRENTEAFF. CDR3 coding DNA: TGTGCCAGCAGCTTATTTGGCCACAGAGAGAACACTGAAGCTTTCTTT.

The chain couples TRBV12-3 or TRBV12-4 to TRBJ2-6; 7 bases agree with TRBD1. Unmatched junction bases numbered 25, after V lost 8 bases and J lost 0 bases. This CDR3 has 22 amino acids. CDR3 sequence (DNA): TGTGCCAGCGGTCCCACCCGGACAGGTCTCCTTTTTGCTACCTCTGGGGCCAACGTCCTGACTTTC. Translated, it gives CASGPTRTGLLFATSGANVLTF.

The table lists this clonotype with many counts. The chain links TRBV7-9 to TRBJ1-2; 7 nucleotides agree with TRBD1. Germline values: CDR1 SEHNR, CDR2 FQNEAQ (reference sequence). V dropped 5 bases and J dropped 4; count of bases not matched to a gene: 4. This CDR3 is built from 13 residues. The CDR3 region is CASSQGTVYGYTF. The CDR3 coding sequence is TGTGCCAGCAGCCAAGGGACAGTCTATGGCTACACCTTC.

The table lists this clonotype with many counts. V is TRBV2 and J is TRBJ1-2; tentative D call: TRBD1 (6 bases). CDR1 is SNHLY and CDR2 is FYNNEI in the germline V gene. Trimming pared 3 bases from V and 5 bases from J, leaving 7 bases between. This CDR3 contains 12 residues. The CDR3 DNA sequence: TGTGCCAGCAGTGAGAGGGGGTATGGCTACACCTTC. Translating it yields CASSERGYGYTF.

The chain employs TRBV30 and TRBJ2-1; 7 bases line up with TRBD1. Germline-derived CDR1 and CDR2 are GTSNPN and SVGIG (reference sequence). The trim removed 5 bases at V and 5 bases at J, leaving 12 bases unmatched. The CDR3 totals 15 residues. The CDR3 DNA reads TGTGCCTGGGCTGCGAGGGGGCTTATCCACAATGAGCAGTTCTTC. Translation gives CAWAARGLIHNEQFF.

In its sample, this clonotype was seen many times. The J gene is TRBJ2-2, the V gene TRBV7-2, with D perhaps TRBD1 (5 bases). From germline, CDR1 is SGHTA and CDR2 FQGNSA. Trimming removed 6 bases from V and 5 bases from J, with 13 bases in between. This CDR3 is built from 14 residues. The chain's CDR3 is CASRGQSGTGELFF. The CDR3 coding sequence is TGTGCCAGCAGAGGGCAGTCAGGGACCGGGGAGCTGTTTTTT.

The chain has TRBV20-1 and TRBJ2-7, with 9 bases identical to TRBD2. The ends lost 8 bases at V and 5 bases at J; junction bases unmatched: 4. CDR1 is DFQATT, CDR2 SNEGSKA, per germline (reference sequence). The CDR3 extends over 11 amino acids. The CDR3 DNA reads TGCAGTCCGGGACTAGCACACGAGCAGTACTTC. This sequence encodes CSPGLAHEQYF.

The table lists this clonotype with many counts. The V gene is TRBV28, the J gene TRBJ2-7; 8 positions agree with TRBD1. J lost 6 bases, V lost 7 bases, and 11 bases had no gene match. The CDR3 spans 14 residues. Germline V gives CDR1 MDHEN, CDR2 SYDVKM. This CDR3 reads CASKTTGVKTEQYF. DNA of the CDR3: TGTGCCAGCAAAACGACAGGGGTGAAAACCGAGCAGTACTTC.

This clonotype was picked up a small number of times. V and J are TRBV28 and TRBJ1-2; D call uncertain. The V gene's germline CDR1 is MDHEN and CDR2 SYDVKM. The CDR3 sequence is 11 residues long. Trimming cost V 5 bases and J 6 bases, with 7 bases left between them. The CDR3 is CASSRTDGYTF. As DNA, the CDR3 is TGTGCCAGCAGTCGGACTGATGGCTACACCTTC.

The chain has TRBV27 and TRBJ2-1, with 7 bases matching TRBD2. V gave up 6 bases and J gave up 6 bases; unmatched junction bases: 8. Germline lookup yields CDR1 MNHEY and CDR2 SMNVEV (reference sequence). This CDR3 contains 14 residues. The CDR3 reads CASSPAGPSNEQFF. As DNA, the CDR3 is TGTGCCAGCAGCCCAGCGGGGCCAAGCAATGAGCAGTTCTTC.